This T cell receptor (beta chain) was found in a study of beta chain features in type 1 diabetes (dated by TCRdb to 2017 to 2018). Background for the entire study: Mean age, gender distribution, total cell number and subset yield did not differ between patients and healthy donors. A total of 107,917,701 sorted cells were examined across all samples, and the number of cells per subset was strongly correlated with RNA yield. In the study, recently diagnosed type 1 diabetes patients and matched healthy donors were compared on the TCRB repertoires of their sorted circulating CD4+ T cell subsets. Regulatory and stem cell-like memory subsets were obtained from only 8 patients and roughly 8 healthy donors, while naive and central memory subsets were obtained from all 30 or so donors. Study-wide conclusions, independent of this receptor: The naive, central memory and regulatory TCRB repertoires appeared to resemble one another more closely among patients than among healthy donors. PCR might favor shorter templates, but patient and control samples were amplified and corrected together, so any skew would affect both groups equally. Because small numbers of individuals were included in the HLA sub-analyses, any influence of HLA type on TCRB rearrangement was left unresolved. Because cDNA rather than genomic DNA was sequenced, highly expressing activated cells could have been over-represented, although no difference in activation and CD3 levels was found between groups. Type 1 diabetes patients showed a moderate but significant shortening of TCRB CDR3 length in all four CD4+ subsets. Patients with type 1 diabetes made fewer insertions and deleted more nucleotides at VDJ recombination sites, implying thymic rearrangement abnormalities.

This clone was seen a single time. Which antigen it targets is not known. Base qualities are not provided; no much larger clone lies one nucleotide away. The entire isolated RNA was reverse transcribed using the High Capacity cDNA Reverse Transcription Kit, and thus expressed TCRB transcripts were sequenced. Naive, central memory and regulatory T cell samples underwent deep immunoSEQ sequencing, averaging roughly 3.3 million total reads per sample. After sorted cells were lysed in RLT buffer, RNA was extracted with DNase-treated RNeasy Micro or Mini kits, with the choice depending on cell number. To prevent cross-contamination, every cell subset was processed on its own, while patient and healthy donor samples were processed together. The immunoSEQ multiplex PCR was used to amplify TCRB sequences from cDNA, yielding 87-bp fragments that span the CDR3 region. The amplicons were sequenced using the Illumina HiSeq platform. Per the authors' processing: PCR bias was corrected computationally using synthetic template baselines, and reads within Hamming distance 2 were collapsed, with unmergeable singletons discarded. Reads were aligned to IMGT to assign V, D and J genes, CDR3 length, and insertions or deletions at six rearrangement sites. Within each subset, clonotype counts were normalized to sorted cell number, and only after that were true diversity and Gini coefficients computed with the tcR R package. Repertoire sharing was quantified using the overlap coefficient calculated on TCRB nucleotide sequences. Out-of-frame TCRB sequences from naive cells were analyzed to stand in for the pre-selection repertoire. What TCRdb holds here is the immuneACCESS table cut down to in-frame rearrangements. Part of the clones is not present; checked against another copy, under half of the missing clones reflect an unresolved V gene, and the others are unexplained. V and J calls plus clone size are reproduced from that table; the DNA served to infer D and trimming. The sample table contains hundreds of thousands of clones; only one count was recorded for 13% of them. The ten largest clones capture less than 0.025% of the sample.

Each donor gave one peripheral blood draw, approximately 100 mL on average, collected into heparinised tubes. Naive, central memory, regulatory and stem cell-like memory CD4+ T cells were sorted on a BD FACSAria II using a panel including CD45RO, CCR7, CD25, CD127, CD95 and CD27. All sorted populations exceeded 95% purity. Right away, PBMCs were isolated by Lymphoprep density gradient centrifugation and were stained directly, with no culture step. So that batch effects would be minimized, each experiment stained and sorted samples in pairs, pairing one healthy donor with one patient. The germline V gene sets CDR1 to MNHNS and CDR2 to SASEGT. V gives up 7 bases and J gives up 1 base, and the segment between their germline ends measures 13 bases. The CDR3 starts with the cysteine, ends with the phenylalanine, and has 14 residues. The CDR3 DNA has 42 bases and is translated from base 1.

The receptor was derived from a man aged 18 to 30 with type 1 diabetes. The V and J segments used are TRBV6-1 and TRBJ2-5; the D gene cannot be named for sure. Material for sequencing was naive CD4+ T cells from blood. Sample cell subset or site, as interpreted from the label and publication: true naive CD4+ T cells. The DNA is TGTGCCAGCATCCAAGGAGCAGGCCAAGAGACCCAGTACTTC. Its translation reads: CASIQGAGQETQYF.